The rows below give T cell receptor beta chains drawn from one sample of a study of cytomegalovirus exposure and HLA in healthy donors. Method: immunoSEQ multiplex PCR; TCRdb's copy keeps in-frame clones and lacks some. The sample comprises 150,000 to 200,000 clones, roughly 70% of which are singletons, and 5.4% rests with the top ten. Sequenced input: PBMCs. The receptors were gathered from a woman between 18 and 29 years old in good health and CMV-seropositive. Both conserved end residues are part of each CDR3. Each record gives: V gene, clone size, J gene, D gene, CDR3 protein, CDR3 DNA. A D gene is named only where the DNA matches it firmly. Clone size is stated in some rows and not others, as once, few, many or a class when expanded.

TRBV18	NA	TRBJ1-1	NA	CASSLRQGSTEAFF	TGTGCCAGCTCACTACGACAAGGTTCCACTGAAGCTTTCTTT
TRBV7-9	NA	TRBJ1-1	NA	CASSSGGSELLNTEAFF	TGTGCCAGCAGCTCGGGTGGCAGTGAACTATTGAACACTGAAGCTTTCTTT
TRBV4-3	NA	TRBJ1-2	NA	CASSLVRLTNYGYTF	TGCGCCAGCAGCCTGGTCAGGCTCACTAACTATGGCTACACCTTC
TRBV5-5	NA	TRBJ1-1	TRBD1	CASSFGQGEYTEAFF	TGTGCCAGCAGCTTCGGACAGGGGGAGTACACTGAAGCTTTCTTT
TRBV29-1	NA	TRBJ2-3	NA	CSAPGGPDTQYF	TGCAGCGCGCCGGGGGGCCCAGATACGCAGTATTTT
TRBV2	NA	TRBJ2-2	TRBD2	CASRLAGGNTGELFF	TGTGCCAGCAGACTAGCGGGGGGCAACACCGGGGAGCTGTTTTTT
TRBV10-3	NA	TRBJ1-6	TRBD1	CATSGTADNSPLHF	TGTGCCACGAGTGGGACAGCGGATAATTCACCCCTCCACTTT
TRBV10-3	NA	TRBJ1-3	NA	CAISETRGLSTIYF	TGTGCCATCAGCGAAACTAGAGGGCTTAGCACCATATATTTT
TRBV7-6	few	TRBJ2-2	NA	CASSLVFRGSTGELFF	TGTGCCAGCAGCTTAGTGTTCAGGGGTTCTACCGGGGAGCTGTTTTTT
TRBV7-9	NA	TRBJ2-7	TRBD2	CSSSLAGGDARYEQYF	TGTTCCAGCAGCTTAGCCGGGGGGGACGCAAGGTACGAGCAGTACTTC
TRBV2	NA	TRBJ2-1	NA	CASSFSRDEQFF	TGTGCCAGCAGTTTTAGCCGCGATGAGCAGTTCTTC
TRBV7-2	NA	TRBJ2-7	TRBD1	CASSRDSTYEQYF	TGTGCCAGCAGCCGGGACAGCACCTACGAGCAGTACTTC
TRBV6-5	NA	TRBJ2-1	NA	CASRPGTFNEQFF	TGTGCCAGCAGGCCCGGGACATTCAATGAGCAGTTCTTC
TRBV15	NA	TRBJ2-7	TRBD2	CATSSGGSGYEQYF	TGTGCCACCAGCAGCGGGGGGAGTGGGTACGAGCAGTACTTC
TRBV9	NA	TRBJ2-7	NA	CASSVDPGIGYEQYF	TGTGCCAGCAGCGTAGACCCGGGGATCGGATACGAGCAGTACTTC
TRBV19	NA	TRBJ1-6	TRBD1	CASRGDRGLSPLHF	TGTGCCAGTAGGGGGGACAGGGGGCTTTCACCCCTCCACTTT
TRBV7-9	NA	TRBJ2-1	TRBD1	CASSLGTGGRNEQFF	TGTGCCAGCAGCCTCGGGACAGGAGGACGAAATGAGCAGTTCTTC
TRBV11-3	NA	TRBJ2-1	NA	CASSLGAGSSLNEQFF	TGTGCCAGCAGCTTAGGAGCGGGCAGCAGTCTCAATGAGCAGTTCTTC
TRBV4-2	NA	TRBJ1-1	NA	CASSQDMAGARLF	TGTGCCAGCAGCCAAGATATGGCAGGGGCGCGTCTTTTT
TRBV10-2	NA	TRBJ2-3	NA	CAGSEWRLSHATQYF	TGCGCCGGCAGTGAGTGGAGACTTTCCCACGCTACGCAGTATTTT
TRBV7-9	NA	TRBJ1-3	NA	CASSPKTGTYNTIYF	TGTGCCAGCAGCCCCAAAACCGGGACTTACAACACCATATATTTT
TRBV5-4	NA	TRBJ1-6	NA	CASSLLSNSPLHF	TGTGCCAGCAGCTTGCTCTCGAATTCACCCCTCCACTTT
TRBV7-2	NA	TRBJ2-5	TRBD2	CASSLSLAGGQETQYF	TGTGCCAGCAGCTTATCATTAGCGGGGGGACAAGAGACCCAGTACTTC
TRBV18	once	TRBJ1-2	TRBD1	CASSPQGRGETGYTF	TGTGCCAGCTCACCGCAAGGCAGGGGGGAGACTGGCTACACCTTC
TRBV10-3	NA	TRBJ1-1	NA	CAISESQGMNTEAFF	TGTGCCATCAGTGAGTCTCAGGGGATGAACACTGAAGCTTTCTTT
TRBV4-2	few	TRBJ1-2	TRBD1	CASSQVGGTVYGYTF	TGTGCCAGCAGCCAAGTTGGCGGGACAGTCTATGGCTACACCTTC
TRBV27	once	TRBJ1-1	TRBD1	CASSLTGGEAFF	TGTGCCAGCAGTTTGACAGGGGGTGAAGCTTTCTTT
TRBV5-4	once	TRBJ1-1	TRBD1	CASSPAPGQGALGTEAFF	TGTGCCAGCAGCCCCGCACCGGGACAGGGGGCTTTGGGCACTGAAGCTTTCTTT
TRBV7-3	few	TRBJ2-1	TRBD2	CASSLLAGAYNEQFF	TGTGCCAGCAGCTTACTAGCGGGCGCCTACAATGAGCAGTTCTTC
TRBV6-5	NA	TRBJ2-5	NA	CASSYSSPQETQYF	TGTGCCAGCAGTTACTCGAGCCCTCAAGAGACCCAGTACTTC
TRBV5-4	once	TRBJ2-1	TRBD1	CASSFGTGTYNEQFF	TGTGCCAGCAGCTTCGGGACAGGGACCTACAATGAGCAGTTCTTC
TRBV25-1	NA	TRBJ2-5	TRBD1	CASSESGTGVEETQYF	TGTGCCAGCAGTGAATCCGGGACAGGGGTGGAAGAGACCCAGTACTTC
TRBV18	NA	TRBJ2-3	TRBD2	CASSPLLADTTDTQYF	TGTGCCAGCTCACCGCTCCTAGCGGATACCACAGATACGCAGTATTTT
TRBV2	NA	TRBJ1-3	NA	CASSERQSSSGNTIYF	TGTGCCAGCAGTGAAAGACAATCCAGCTCTGGAAACACCATATATTTT
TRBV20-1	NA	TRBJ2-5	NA	CSARNLETQYF	TGCAGTGCCAGGAACTTGGAGACCCAGTACTTC
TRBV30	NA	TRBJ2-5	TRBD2	CAWSPPRLAGLETQYF	TGTGCCTGGAGCCCACCCCGACTAGCGGGGTTGGAGACCCAGTACTTC
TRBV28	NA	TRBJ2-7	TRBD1	CASSLLPGQGAYEQYF	TGTGCCAGCAGTTTATTACCGGGACAGGGGGCCTACGAGCAGTACTTC
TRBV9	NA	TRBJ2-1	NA	CASSLKPDEQFF	TGTGCCAGCAGCCTCAAGCCCGATGAGCAGTTCTTC
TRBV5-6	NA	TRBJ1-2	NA	CASSLEGAGATSNYGYTF	TGTGCCAGCAGCTTGGAAGGGGCGGGGGCCACCTCTAACTATGGCTACACCTTC